One TCR beta chain is described in this entry. Its antigen remains unidentified. People whose metastatic non-small-cell lung cancer was chemo-refractory got focal radiation along with CTLA-4 blockade by ipilimumab. Profiled with immunoSEQ multiplex PCR; TCRdb holds only in-frame clones, not every one. The data show 32,000 or so clones, around 74% seen once. Trimming removed 3 bases from V and 0 bases from J, with 13 bases in between. Germline-derived CDR1 and CDR2 are KGHSH and LQKENI. This CDR3 is 16 amino acids long. This sample stems from a study of radiotherapy plus CTLA-4 blockade in lung cancer. The overall study: Of all patients, about 17% responded objectively and approximately 29% showed disease control.

Whole-study results and caveats: In blood, TCR clones derived from the tumor expanded after radiotherapy plus ipilimumab.

The V gene is TRBV18, the J gene TRBJ2-3, with D perhaps TRBD1 or TRBD2 (5 bases each). The source was peripheral blood, collected from a patient treated with radiotherapy plus ipilimumab. The source of this sequence is a human donor with non-small cell lung cancer that progressed on radiotherapy plus ipilimumab. CDR3: CASSPQRGGSTDTQYF. CDR3 nucleotide sequence: TGTGCCAGCTCACCTCAGAGGGGCGGAAGCACAGATACGCAGTATTTT. Full variable domain (rest looked up from reference TRBV18 and TRBJ2-3): NAGVMQNPRHLVRRRGQEARLRCSPMKGHSHVYWYRQLPEEGLKFMVYLQKENIIDESGMPKERFSAEFPKEGPSILRIQQVVRGDSAAYFCASSPQRGGSTDTQYFGPGTRLTVL.